This T cell receptor (beta chain) stems from a study of vaccination and CD4 T cells after COVID-19. About the research overall: Four females and six males made up the convalescents, with two Hispanic.

Cultured CD4+ T cells had their DNA profiled by the Oncomine TCR Beta short-read assay. One entry per CDR3 protein results from TCRdb running MiXCR on the PCR reads. The data contain about 15,000 distinct CDR3 sequences, approximately 84% of them singletons. Documented treatment: approximately 9-day PBMC culture with coronavirus spike peptide pools or control peptides (ViraFEST assay). As concerns this clonotype: Its antigen remains unidentified.

This sequence was found in a human donor who received a COVID-19 vaccine. Material: CD4+ T cells from blood, cultured in vitro, obtained after SARS-CoV-2 vaccination.

CDR3 nucleotide sequence: TGTGCCAGCAGCAGAACAGGCAGGGAGACGCGTGGCGCTGAAGCTTTCTTT. This codes for CASSRTGRETRGAEAFF. The V and J genes are TRBV7-3 and TRBJ1-1, with a tentative D call TRBD1 (5 bases). Between the trimmed V and J ends, which lost 5 bases and 6 bases, there was a span of 25 bases. The germline V gene encodes CDR1 SGHTA and CDR2 FQGTGA. The CDR3 is made up of 17 amino acids.